This T cell receptor (beta chain) derives from a study of regulatory T cells in long-lasting Graves disease. As for time point: newly diagnosed GD, antithyroid drugs for less than 3 months. Extracted PBMC RNA gave rise to the TCR library. The V end was cut by 4 bases, the J end by 3 bases, with 9 bases between. This CDR3 is built from 13 residues. The V gene's germline CDR1 is MGHDK and CDR2 SYGVNS. Construction of TCR beta libraries relied on iRepertoire HTBI primers and on Arm-PCR targeting CDR3 regions. MiXCR was run by TCRdb on the multiplex PCR reads, yielding one entry per CDR3 protein. The sample gives 350,000 to 400,000 distinct CDR3 sequences, around 15% of which show up once; 20% is in the top ten. This clonotype was seen a few times. The sample also formed part of further work on T cells in Graves' hyperthyroidism and ophthalmopathy.

This chain links TRBV25-1 with TRBJ1-1, with unresolved D. Source: peripheral blood mononuclear cells (PBMCs), taken at new diagnosis, from a patient treated with antithyroid drugs. This sequence originates from a woman aged 18 to 35 with Graves disease. The chain's CDR3 is CASSASGYTEAFF. For the CDR3, the DNA is TGTGCCAGCAGTGCTTCTGGATACACTGAAGCTTTCTTT.